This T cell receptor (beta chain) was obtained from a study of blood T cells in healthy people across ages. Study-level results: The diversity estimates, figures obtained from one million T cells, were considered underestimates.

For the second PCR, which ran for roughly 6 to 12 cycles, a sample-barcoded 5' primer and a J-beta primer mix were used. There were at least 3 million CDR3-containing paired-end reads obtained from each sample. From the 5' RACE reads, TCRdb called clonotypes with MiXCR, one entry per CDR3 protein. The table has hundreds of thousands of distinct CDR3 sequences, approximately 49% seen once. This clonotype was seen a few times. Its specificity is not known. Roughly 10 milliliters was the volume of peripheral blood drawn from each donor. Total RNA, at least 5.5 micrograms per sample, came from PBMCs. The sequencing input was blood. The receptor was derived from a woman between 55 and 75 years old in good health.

CDR3 residues: CASSQYRGGEQYF. The CDR3 DNA follows: TGTGCCAGCAGCCAATACAGGGGGGGCGAGCAGTACTTC. V gene TRBV16 combines with J gene TRBJ2-7; tentative D call: TRBD1 (8 bases). In germline, CDR1 is KGHSY, CDR2 FQNENV. V shed 1 base and J shed 6 bases, with 10 bases lying between them. The CDR3 runs to 13 residues.